This T cell receptor (beta chain) was retrieved from a study of vaccination effects on CD4 cells after COVID-19. Study summary: Either the mRNA-1273 or the BNT162b2 vaccine was given to participants as two doses.

Findings and caveats of the study: Small numbers of convalescent patients limited the study. It also lacked early post-infection timepoints. Both infection-induced and vaccine-induced clones contracted markedly at late post-vaccination timepoints.

Viral peptide pools were used in the ViraFEST assay to expand antigen-specific CD4+ T cells, and sequencing came afterward. On roughly day 9 of culture, CD4+ T cells were separated out. Vaccinated participants had no history of SARS-CoV-2 infection and tested negative for nucleocapsid antibodies. Every well housed roughly 2.1 million PBMC, which grew in culture alongside 9 to 10 IU/ml IL-2 and 10 ug/ml peptides. Between the trimmed V and J ends, which lost 0 bases and 8 bases, there was a span of 9 bases. The CDR3 length is 13 residues. From germline, CDR1 is SGHRS and CDR2 YFSETQ. Remarks on this clone: The antigen remains undetermined.

Data came from immunoSEQ multiplex PCR; TCRdb stores just in-frame clones and leaves some out. This sample has about 73,000 clones, with roughly 74% found just once. The material sequenced was CD4+ T cells from PBMCs cultured with HCoV-NL63 spike peptides, taken before COVID-19 vaccination. The TCR sequence derives from a human donor who received a COVID-19 vaccine. J is TRBJ1-3 and V is TRBV5-1; D is unresolved. CDR3 sequence: CASSLGYRDTIYF. The DNA for the CDR3 is TGCGCCAGCAGCTTGGGATACAGAGACACCATATATTTT.